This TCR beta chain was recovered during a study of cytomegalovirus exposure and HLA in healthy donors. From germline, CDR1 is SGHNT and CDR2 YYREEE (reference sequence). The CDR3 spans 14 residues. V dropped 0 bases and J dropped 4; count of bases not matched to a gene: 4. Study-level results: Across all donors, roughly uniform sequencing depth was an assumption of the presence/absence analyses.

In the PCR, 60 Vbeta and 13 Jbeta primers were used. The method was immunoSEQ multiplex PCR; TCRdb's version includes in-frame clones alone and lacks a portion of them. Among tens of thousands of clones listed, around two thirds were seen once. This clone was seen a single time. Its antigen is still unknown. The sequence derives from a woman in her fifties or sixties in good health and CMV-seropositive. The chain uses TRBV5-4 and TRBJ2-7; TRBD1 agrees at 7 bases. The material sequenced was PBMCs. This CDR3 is CASSLGGQSYEQYF. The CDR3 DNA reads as TGTGCCAGCAGCTTGGGGGGACAGTCTTACGAGCAGTACTTC.